This T cell receptor (beta chain) emerged from a study of blood T cell repertoires in COVID-19. Across the whole study: Sites across the United States, Italy and Spain contributed samples from acute and convalescent COVID-19. Nucleic acid was either cDNA or gDNA, and it came from T cells, B-cell-depleted T cells, or PBMCs.

In the authors' methods: The authors estimated nucleated cell counts from reference gene primer amplification. Clones were sequenced by immunoSEQ multiplex PCR, and TCRdb holds only the in-frame ones, with some missing. V and J calls plus clone size are reproduced from that table; the DNA served to infer D and trimming. This sample carries fewer than 200,000 clones, around four fifths of them seen once, and the ten largest clones take roughly 19%. This CDR3 has 12 residues. The V end lost 3 bases, the J end lost 3 bases, and 6 bases lay between the germline ends. The receptor comes from a woman aged 70-85 years who had recovered from COVID-19. Sequencing input: peripheral blood. This chain links TRBV12-3 or TRBV12-4 with TRBJ2-7; D is unclear. The CDR3 protein is CASSLANYEQYF. The CDR3 DNA is TGTGCCAGCAGTTTGGCCAACTACGAGCAGTACTTC.